These 22 T cell receptor beta chains originate from one sample sequenced in a study of human T cells and chemical hapten exposure. Unseparated into fractions, whole blood served as the source from which total RNA was extracted. TCRdb re-called the 5' RACE reads through MiXCR, storing one row per CDR3 protein. The table has approximately 150,000 distinct CDR3 sequences, around 4% seen once. The receptors stem from a female donor in good health.

The rearrangement links TRBV5-1 to TRBJ2-7; 8 bases fit TRBD1. The CDR3 runs 15 residues. J lost 4 bases, V lost 0 bases, and 6 bases had no gene match. Germline V gene lookup returns CDR1 SGHRS and CDR2 YFSETQ. The CDR3 DNA is TGCGCCAGCAGCTTGGAGCCAGGGGGCGCGTACGAGCAGTACTTC. This translates into CASSLEPGGAYEQYF.

This clonotype was seen at least ten times. The rearrangement uses TRBV7-2 and TRBJ2-2; TRBD2 agrees at 9 bases. The germline gives CDR1 SGHTA, CDR2 FQGNSA. Losses at the gene ends were 3 bases for V and 3 bases for J; bases not matched to a gene: 5. CDR3 length equals 16 residues. CDR3 nucleotides: TGTGCCAGCAGCTTGCCTAGCGGGGAAGACACCGGGGAGCTGTTTTTT. Its protein is CASSLPSGEDTGELFF. Based on the CDR3 plus reference TRBV7-2 and TRBJ2-2, the full variable domain is GAGVSQSPSNKVTEKGKDVELRCDPISGHTALYWYRQSLGQGLEFLIYFQGNSAPDKSGLPSDRFSAERTGGSVSTLTIQRTQQEDSAVYLCASSLPSGEDTGELFFGEGSRLTVL.

This clonotype has ten or more counts. This chain uses TRBV6-2 or TRBV6-3 with TRBJ1-1; possible D gene TRBD1, 6 bases. The ends were cut back, 6 bases at V and 1 base at J, with 18 bases in the middle. The germline V gene has CDR1 MNHEY and CDR2 SVGEGT. This CDR3 has 16 amino acids. The CDR3 loop is CASSQQRGSANTEAFF. The CDR3 DNA reads as TGTGCCAGCAGCCAACAAAGGGGGTCCGCGAACACTGAAGCTTTCTTT.

This clonotype was detected many times. V gene TRBV28 combines with J gene TRBJ1-1; unclear D gene. Germline CDR1 MDHEN, CDR2 SYDVKM. This CDR3 spans 13 amino acids. With 3 bases removed from V and 3 bases from J, the gap between germline ends came to 8 bases. This CDR3 is CASSFLRDTEAFF. In DNA, the CDR3 is TGTGCCAGCAGTTTCCTAAGGGACACTGAAGCTTTCTTT.

As concerns this clonotype: A read error is possible here, since a much larger clone lies one base away. The chain employs TRBV2 and TRBJ2-4; TRBD2 matches at 11 bases. Germline loops: CDR1 SNHLY, CDR2 FYNNEI. The CDR3 loop spans 18 amino acids. The CDR3 loop is CASSERVAGGLAKNIQCF. The CDR3 region has the DNA TGTGCCAGCAGTGAACGAGTAGCGGGGGGGCTAGCCAAAAACATTCAGTGCTTC.

This clonotype was counted many times. V is TRBV28 and J is TRBJ2-3, with D tentatively TRBD1 (5 bases). CDR3 size: 14 residues. Trimming removed 6 bases from V and 2 bases from J, with 12 bases in between. The V gene's germline CDR1 is MDHEN and CDR2 SYDVKM. CDR3: CASSLDSPTDTQYF. The CDR3 DNA reads TGTGCCAGCAGCTTAGACAGCCCCACAGATACGCAGTATTTT.

This clonotype was seen more than once but under ten times. The V call is TRBV12-3 or TRBV12-4, the J call TRBJ1-3, with D unclear. Deletions cut 0 bases from V and 2 bases from J, with 8 bases between. There are 15 residues in the CDR3. The DNA for the CDR3 is TGTGCCAGCAGTTTAGCTTCTATCGCTGGAAACACCATATATTTT. Protein sequence: CASSLASIAGNTIYF.

This clonotype was observed a handful of times. V usage is TRBV20-1 and J usage is TRBJ1-1, with no clear D. The CDR3 extends over 14 amino acids. CDR1 and CDR2 from the germline V gene are DFQATT and SNEGSKA (reference sequence). V was trimmed by 5 bases and J by 1 base, leaving 14 bases between them. The CDR3 DNA reads as TGCAGTGCTCTGAATCGGGCGGGGAACACTGAAGCTTTCTTT. It specifies CSALNRAGNTEAFF.

This clonotype was counted ten times or more. V is TRBV20-1 and J is TRBJ1-5; 7 nucleotides line up with TRBD1. Germline V gene data show CDR1 as DFQATT and CDR2 as SNEGSKA (reference sequence). The CDR3 has 13 amino acids. V dropped 6 bases and J dropped 4; count of bases not matched to a gene: 6. CDR3 amino acids: CSALGQTNQPQHF. The CDR3 nucleotides read TGCAGTGCATTGGGACAGACTAATCAGCCCCAGCATTTT.

V usage is TRBV18 and J usage is TRBJ2-1, with D possibly being TRBD1 (6 bases). Looked up from germline, CDR1 is KGHSH and CDR2 is LQKENI. Trimming took 0 bases from V and 10 from J, leaving 25 bases between them. This CDR3 has 18 amino acids. This CDR3 is CASSPPSTRTGTFGEQFF. CDR3 bases: TGTGCCAGCTCACCACCATCAACAAGAACAGGGACATTTGGGGAGCAGTTCTTC. Full variable domain (missing parts from reference TRBV18 and TRBJ2-1): NAGVMQNPRHLVRRRGQEARLRCSPMKGHSHVYWYRQLPEEGLKFMVYLQKENIIDESGMPKERFSAEFPKEGPSILRIQQVVRGDSAAYFCASSPPSTRTGTFGEQFFGPGTRLTVL.

This clonotype appeared many times. The rearrangement links TRBV5-6 to TRBJ1-5; 7 bases fit TRBD1. CDR1 and CDR2 (germline): SGHDT, YYEEEE. This CDR3 contains 17 residues. V lost 2 bases and J lost 3; bases outside the gene matches: 11. The DNA of the CDR3 is TGTGCCAGCAGCTTCCGAAACAACAGGGGAGACAATCAGCCCCAGCATTTT. This encodes CASSFRNNRGDNQPQHF. Together with reference TRBV5-6 and TRBJ1-5, the CDR3 gives the full variable domain: DAGVTQSPTHLIKTRGQQVTLRCSPKSGHDTVSWYQQALGQGPQFIFQYYEEEERQRGNFPDRFSGHQFPNYSSELNVNALLLGDSALYLCASSFRNNRGDNQPQHFGDGTRLSIL.

This chain links TRBV5-1 with TRBJ2-1, with a tentative D call TRBD2 (5 bases). The CDR3 length is 15 residues. Per the germline V gene, CDR1 is SGHRS and CDR2 is YFSETQ. V lost 1 base, J lost 8 bases, and 16 bases lay in between. The CDR3 loop reads CASSLRSSGYDEQFF. The CDR3 DNA is TGCGCCAGCAGCTTGAGGTCATCGGGGTACGATGAGCAGTTCTTC.

The gene calls are TRBV7-3 and TRBJ2-6; maybe TRBD1 (6 bases). V was cut by 5 bases and J by 4 bases, with 12 bases left in between. This CDR3 comprises 15 residues. Germline loops: CDR1 SGHTA, CDR2 FQGTGA. CDR3 nucleotides: TGTGCCAGCAGCCTCCAGGGGTGGGGGGCCAACGTCCTGACTTTC. Translation gives CASSLQGWGANVLTF.

This clonotype was picked up many times. This chain uses TRBV10-3 with TRBJ2-1; 11 bases align to TRBD2. CDR3 length: 18 residues. Looked up from germline, CDR1 is ENHRY and CDR2 is SYGVKD. Trimming took 6 bases from V and 0 from J; bases not matched to a gene: 10. The CDR3 reads CAIRQTSGEPSSYNEQFF. CDR3 coding DNA: TGTGCCATCAGGCAGACTAGCGGGGAACCGAGCTCCTACAATGAGCAGTTCTTC.

This clonotype has a count of ten or more. The rearrangement joins TRBV13 to TRBJ1-5; perhaps TRBD1 as D (6 bases). Germline CDR1 PRHDT, CDR2 FYEKMQ (reference sequence). The V and J ends lost 7 bases and 6 bases respectively, with 16 bases between them. This CDR3 contains 14 residues. CDR3: CASNRGLTGQPQHF. The DNA of the CDR3 is TGTGCCAGCAATCGGGGGCTGACGGGTCAGCCCCAGCATTTT.

V is TRBV27 and J is TRBJ2-3, with D perhaps TRBD1 (6 bases). V was clipped by 5 bases and J by 0 bases, with 15 bases between them. This CDR3 contains 16 residues. The germline V gene encodes CDR1 MNHEY and CDR2 SMNVEV (reference sequence). In nucleotides, the CDR3 is TGTGCCAGCAGTATTAGGGGGAGCCTTAGCACAGATACGCAGTATTTT. Protein: CASSIRGSLSTDTQYF.

This clonotype was observed at least ten times. The rearrangement uses TRBV9 and TRBJ2-3; no definite D call. Looked up from germline, CDR1 is SGDLS and CDR2 is YYNGEE. The CDR3 runs to 16 residues. Trimming left V 0 bases short and J 2 bases short, with 13 bases between. The CDR3 nucleotides read TGTGCCAGCAGCGTAGTTGCAGGAGAACCCACAGATACGCAGTATTTT. Its translation is CASSVVAGEPTDTQYF.

This clonotype appeared many times. This chain uses TRBV20-1 with TRBJ1-1, with D uncertain. The CDR3 has 13 residues. V dropped 0 bases and J dropped 7 bases, with 12 bases sitting between them. In germline, CDR1 is DFQATT, CDR2 SNEGSKA (reference sequence). CDR3 nucleotides: TGCAGTGCTAGAGATCAGTCTCGGGGTGAAGCTTTCTTT. It translates to CSARDQSRGEAFF.

This clonotype came up a few times. A junction end diverges from the germline sequence, so it may reflect a read error. The gene calls are TRBV5-6 and TRBJ1-2; D remains ambiguous. CDR1 and CDR2 from the germline V gene are SGHDT and YYEEEE. CDR3 length: 14 residues. CDR3 amino acids: CASSLVRSNDGYTF. The CDR3 DNA sequence: TGTGCCAGCAGCTTGGTGAGGAGTAACGATGGCTACACCTTC.

This clonotype appeared many times. The chain links TRBV6-5 to TRBJ2-6; 8 bases are a match to TRBD1. Per the germline V gene, CDR1 is MNHEY and CDR2 is SVGAGI. V lost 0 bases, J lost 0 bases, and 7 bases stayed unmatched. CDR3 size: 19 residues. CDR3 bases: TGTGCCAGCAGTTACTCGTCGACAGGGGCCCTCTCTGGGGCCAACGTCCTGACTTTC. Its protein product is CASSYSSTGALSGANVLTF.

In this sample, this clonotype turned up a few times. This chain connects TRBV29-1 to TRBJ2-7; D could derive from TRBD1 or TRBD2 (5 bases each). The V and J ends lost 5 bases and 6 bases respectively, with 14 bases between them. This CDR3 has 12 residues. In germline, CDR1 is SQVTM, CDR2 ANQGSEA. This chain's CDR3 is CSVKVGDAEQYF. CDR3 DNA: TGCAGCGTTAAGGTGGGGGACGCCGAGCAGTACTTC.

This clonotype has at least ten counts. One end of the junction varies from germline; a read error may be responsible. The rearrangement joins TRBV5-6 to TRBJ2-7; TRBD2 is a possible D gene (6 bases). CDR3 length: 16 residues. Per the germline V gene, CDR1 is SGHDT and CDR2 is YYEEEE. For the CDR3, the DNA is TGTGCCAGCACCTTGGGACTTTCCGAACCAATCTACGAGCAGTACTTC. Residues: CASTLGLSEPIYEQYF.